The present T cell receptor (beta chain) was sequenced within a study of a mutant IDH1 vaccine in newly diagnosed glioma (dated by TCRdb to the early 2020s). About the full investigation: Patients were given eight vaccinations, in weeks 1, 3, 5, 7, 11, 15, 19 and 23, which matched visits V03 through V10. Vaccination began 4-6 weeks after radiotherapy alone, or alongside temozolomide cycles in the chemotherapy-containing groups. Of the 25 to 35 patients who were treated, around 62% were male and around 40% were female, and the mean age was roughly 40 years. Before enrollment, patients had received standard therapy of radiotherapy alone, temozolomide alone, or radiochemotherapy with temozolomide; most received the combination. Six visits were used for peripheral blood collection: V03 (baseline), V05, V07, V10, V12 and V13. For exploratory analyses, longitudinal TCRB deep sequencing was carried out in roughly 23 treated patients wherever samples were available.

What the study reported, not specific to this receptor: No apparent relationship was observed between pseudoprogression and alterations in the top peripheral T cell clonotypes detected by TCRB sequencing. Immune responses induced by the vaccine were seen in more than 85% of patients across multiple MHC alleles. The authors noted that analyses of patient blood samples could not be reproduced because of sample limitations. Selection of PBMC samples for TCRB deep sequencing was based on availability.

The receptor library was made with the immunoSEQ multiplex PCR assay. The hsTCRB Kit was used according to the manufacturer's protocol to amplify rearranged TCR beta chain sequences. Sequencing of TCRB libraries was carried out on an Illumina MiSeq. Under the source paper's analysis protocol: Demultiplexing, trimming and gene mapping were performed with the kit vendor's proprietary platform. Held by TCRdb, this immuneACCESS table contains in-frame sequences only and omits some clones. Under half of the omission traces to an unresolved V gene where checked; the cause of the rest is unknown. V and J calls and clone size come straight from that table; D and trimming were deduced from the DNA. The sample table lists around 41,000 clones, 84% of them with a count of one. The top ten constitute over 2% of the sample. A note on this clone: Its antigen is not yet known. Base qualities are not recorded, but no much larger clone differs from it by a single base.

The CDR3 contains 13 residues, cysteine and phenylalanine counted. Here the CDR3 DNA is all that survives: 39 bases in frame from base 1. Taken from the germline V gene, the CDR1 and CDR2 loops are MNHNS and SASEGT. According to the study, the label for this sample's time point signals: week 11, during vaccination. Every vaccine dose consisted of 300 ug of a 20-mer mutant IDH1 peptide in Montanide, administered subcutaneously together with topical imiquimod. Newly diagnosed WHO grade 3 or 4 IDH1-mutant astrocytomas showing loss of nuclear ATRX were present in the donors. The samples were drawn from NOA16, a multicentre, single-arm, open-label phase I trial in Germany that tested a mutant IDH1 peptide vaccine in humans for the first time. The DNeasy Blood and Tissue Kit was used to extract genomic DNA from EDTA blood for TCRB sequencing.

The input for sequencing was PBMCs, taken from a glioma patient whose treatment included an IDH1 peptide vaccine. This receptor was identified in a man in his forties with glioma. In this chain, TRBV6-1 is recombined with TRBJ1-1; the D gene remains uncertain. The CDR3: CATSWARDTEAFF. In nucleotides, the sequence is TGTGCTACCTCTTGGGCGCGGGACACTGAAGCTTTCTTT.